The clone carrying this T cell receptor beta chain was seen once. Its antigen is not known. Trimming took off 5 bases at V and 5 bases at J, with 13 bases between the two ends. CDR1 and CDR2 from the germline V gene are SQVTM and ANQGSEA. The CDR3 length is 12 residues. Whether given at about 4 or about 12 weeks, second doses were pooled. This table comes from immunoSEQ multiplex PCR, and its TCRdb copy is limited to in-frame clones, with some not included. The profile shows roughly 80,000 clones, under 90% of them singletons. The data derive from a study of T cell responses to AZD1222 COVID-19 vaccine. Study-level results: The span of vaccine-associated CD4 TCRs extended across spike, with dominance at 160-218 and 743-854. The sample set comprised mostly white British donors with more females, and clonal diversity was possibly underestimated.

This chain joins TRBV29-1 and TRBJ2-7, with D possibly matching TRBD1 (6 bases). The sample was peripheral blood, taken 28 days after the second AZD1222 dose. The receptor comes from an adult who received the AZD1222 COVID-19 vaccine. CDR3 bases: TGCAGCGTTACCCAACAGGGAAACGAGCAGTACTTC. Protein product: CSVTQQGNEQYF.